Listed below are T cell receptor beta chains from one sample, sequenced in a study of brain metastases from non-small cell lung cancer. TCRdb keeps only in-frame clones here, not all; method: immunoSEQ multiplex PCR. The repertoire holds over 2,500 clones, with more than 80% as singletons. Sequencing was carried out using tissue from a brain metastasis. The receptors shown here come from a donor at least 40 years old with non-small cell lung cancer. Both conserved end residues are part of each CDR3. D genes are given only for firm matches. Clone size appears in some rows only: once, few, many, or a class for an expanded clone.

D gene	J gene	clone size	V gene	CDR3 protein	CDR3 DNA
-	TRBJ2-7	-	TRBV7-9	CASSSLLEFYEQYF	TGTGCCAGCAGCTCGCTCCTCGAATTTTACGAGCAGTACTTC
TRBD2	TRBJ2-1	-	TRBV3-1/TRBV3-2	CASSQGPGTSGYGQFF	TGTGCCAGCAGCCAAGGACCCGGGACTAGCGGTTATGGGCAGTTCTTC
-	TRBJ2-3	-	TRBV19	CASSMGSQLLTDTQYF	TGTGCCAGTAGTATGGGGTCGCAGCTCCTCACAGATACGCAGTATTTT
TRBD1	TRBJ1-1	-	TRBV4-2	CASSKNPQGRTEAFF	TGTGCCAGCAGCAAAAACCCACAGGGGAGGACTGAAGCTTTCTTT
TRBD2	TRBJ2-7	-	TRBV9	CASSVGGTSGTYEQYF	TGTGCCAGCAGCGTCGGCGGGACTAGCGGAACCTACGAGCAGTACTTC
-	TRBJ1-1	few	TRBV29-1	CSVSRGTEAFF	TGCAGCGTTAGCCGTGGCACTGAAGCTTTCTTT
-	TRBJ1-1	-	TRBV9	CASSVDTRSEAFF	TGTGCCAGCAGCGTAGATACGAGGTCTGAAGCTTTCTTT
TRBD1	TRBJ1-1	-	TRBV7-2	CASSLSTGATEAFF	TGTGCCAGCAGCTTATCTACAGGGGCAACTGAAGCTTTCTTT
TRBD1	TRBJ2-3	few	TRBV7-3	CASSLQGATTTQYF	TGTGCCAGCAGCTTACAGGGGGCCACTACTACGCAGTATTTT
-	TRBJ2-5	-	TRBV7-2	CASSPPYPQETQYF	TGTGCCAGCAGCCCACCCTATCCTCAGGAGACCCAGTACTTC
TRBD1	TRBJ2-1	-	TRBV24-1	CATSDLRGLPNEQFF	TGTGCCACCAGTGATTTAAGGGGGCTTCCAAATGAGCAGTTCTTC
-	TRBJ2-3	-	TRBV29-1	CSVDIVSSDTQYF	TGCAGCGTAGACATTGTTTCGTCAGATACGCAGTATTTT
-	TRBJ2-7	-	TRBV28	CASTEGGEQYF	TGTGCCAGCACCGAGGGGGGGGAGCAGTACTTC
TRBD2	TRBJ2-3	-	TRBV9	CASSTLAGGADTQYF	TGTGCCAGCAGTACTTTAGCGGGCGGAGCAGATACGCAGTATTTT
-	TRBJ2-7	-	TRBV30	CAWKRHGAYEQYF	TGTGCCTGGAAAAGACATGGAGCCTACGAGCAGTACTTC
-	TRBJ1-4	-	TRBV7-2	CASSFRLGEKLFF	TGTGCCAGCAGCTTTCGGTTGGGGGAAAAACTGTTTTTT
-	TRBJ2-5	-	TRBV6-2/TRBV6-3	CASSYGETQYF	TGTGCCAGCAGTTACGGCGAGACCCAGTACTTC
-	TRBJ1-1	-	TRBV6-1	CASSEFRVGAAFF	TGTGCCAGCAGTGAGTTCCGGGTAGGGGCTGCTTTCTTT
TRBD2	TRBJ2-7	once	TRBV4-3	CASSQGLAASYEQYF	TGCGCCAGCAGCCAAGGACTAGCGGCATCCTACGAGCAGTACTTC
TRBD2	TRBJ2-2	-	TRBV5-1	CASSLSGRQAPGELFF	TGCGCCAGCAGCCTTAGCGGGAGGCAGGCCCCCGGGGAGCTGTTTTTT
-	TRBJ2-7	once	TRBV7-9	CASTRGWSEGYEQYF	TGTGCCAGCACCCGGGGCTGGAGCGAGGGGTACGAGCAGTACTTC
-	TRBJ1-6	-	TRBV7-9	CASSSTLSSPLHF	TGTGCCAGCAGCTCAACACTTAGTTCACCCCTCCACTTT
TRBD1	TRBJ2-3	-	TRBV7-2	CASSPVGDRGPTDTQYF	TGTGCCAGCAGCCCGGTAGGGGACAGGGGACCCACAGATACGCAGTATTTT
-	TRBJ1-2	-	TRBV6-5	CASRSPGQTNYGYTF	TGTGCCAGCAGATCCCCGGGACAAACAAACTATGGCTACACCTTC
TRBD1	TRBJ2-5	once	TRBV5-1	CASRQGVTSETQYF	TGCGCCAGCAGACAGGGGGTAACATCGGAGACCCAGTACTTC
-	TRBJ2-1	-	TRBV7-9	CASSLGQGTYNEQFF	TGTGCCAGCAGCTTAGGCCAGGGGACCTACAATGAGCAGTTCTTC
-	TRBJ1-1	-	TRBV27	CASSSNTEAFF	TGTGCCAGCAGCTCGAACACTGAAGCTTTCTTT
-	TRBJ2-6	-	TRBV5-5	CASSSPHRGSGANVLTF	TGTGCCAGCAGCTCACCTCACCGGGGCTCTGGGGCCAATGTCCTGACTTTC
TRBD1	TRBJ2-7	-	TRBV19	CASSIGGQGITYEQYF	TGTGCCAGTAGTATAGGGGGACAGGGGATAACCTACGAGCAGTACTTC
-	TRBJ1-5	-	TRBV30	CASASGTLNQPQHF	TGTGCCTCCGCCTCCGGGACCCTCAATCAGCCCCAGCATTTT
TRBD1	TRBJ1-6	-	TRBV27	CASSPLGQGDNSPLHF	TGTGCCAGCAGTCCCCTCGGACAGGGAGATAATTCACCCCTCCACTTT
-	TRBJ2-1	few	TRBV19	CASSTTQGYEQFF	TGTGCCAGTAGTACCACTCAGGGATATGAGCAGTTCTTC
TRBD1	TRBJ1-2	-	TRBV24-1	CATGTGTAYTF	TGTGCCACCGGGACAGGGACGGCCTACACCTTC
-	TRBJ2-1	once	TRBV28	CASSLGGSYEQFF	TGTGCCAGCAGTTTAGGTGGGAGCTACGAGCAGTTCTTC
-	TRBJ2-7	-	TRBV2	CASMEAVSYEQYF	TGTGCCAGCATGGAGGCAGTCTCCTACGAGCAGTACTTC
TRBD1	TRBJ1-1	-	TRBV7-2	CASSLERAAGGTAFF	TGTGCCAGCAGCTTAGAGAGGGCCGCAGGGGGCACAGCTTTCTTT
TRBD2	TRBJ2-3	-	TRBV29-1	CSVVRLAGSTDTQYF	TGCAGCGTTGTACGACTAGCGGGCAGCACAGATACGCAGTATTTT
-	TRBJ1-5	once	TRBV28	CASSAAWSAVWPQHF	TGTGCCAGCAGTGCCGCTTGGTCGGCGGTATGGCCCCAGCATTTT
TRBD1	TRBJ1-2	-	TRBV9	CASSVTGDYSYTF	TGTGCCAGCAGCGTTACAGGGGATTATAGCTACACCTTC
-	TRBJ2-3	-	TRBV2	CASSESGDRTDTQYF	TGTGCCAGCAGTGAATCAGGGGATCGCACAGATACGCAGTATTTT
-	TRBJ1-2	-	TRBV12-3/TRBV12-4	CASRSVAYGYTF	TGTGCCAGCAGGTCGGTGGCTTATGGCTACACCTTC
TRBD2	TRBJ2-7	-	TRBV7-2	CASSSEGRGDEQYF	TGTGCCAGCAGTTCGGAGGGGAGGGGAGACGAGCAGTACTTC
TRBD1	TRBJ2-1	-	TRBV7-6	CASSFGTGYEQFF	TGTGCCAGCAGCTTCGGGACAGGGTATGAGCAGTTCTTC
-	TRBJ1-2	-	TRBV29-1	CSVRQTLYGYTF	TGCAGCGTGAGACAGACCCTTTATGGCTACACCTTC
TRBD1	TRBJ1-3	once	TRBV18	CASSPSIPGGGNTIYF	TGTGCCAGCTCACCCTCAATCCCAGGGGGAGGAAACACCATATATTTT
-	TRBJ2-3	few	TRBV28	CASGRLGDTQYF	TGTGCCAGCGGCAGATTAGGAGATACGCAGTATTTT
TRBD2	TRBJ2-1	-	TRBV6-5	CASSYPGGTSQFF	TGTGCCAGCAGTTACCCCGGCGGGACTAGCCAATTCTTC